These 10 T cell receptor beta chains were all obtained from the same sample, sequenced in a study of T cell clonality in common variable immunodeficiency. Study-wide results and caveats: In common variable immunodeficiency, TCR beta chains reportedly carried fewer deletions and N-nucleotide insertions.

Their antigens are not known. Using immunoSEQ multiplex PCR, the repertoire was profiled, and TCRdb retains in-frame clones only, with some absent. The sample is made up of approximately 29,000 clones, none counted only once. Material for sequencing was peripheral blood mononuclear cells. The receptors were gathered from a human donor with common variable immunodeficiency.

As to this clone: The read stops 3 residues short of the end of the CDR3; the missing end is completed from the germline J gene. The chain joins TRBV2 to TRBJ2-5, with D possibly TRBD1 on 6 matching bases. The CDR3 consists of 14 residues. CDR1 is SNHLY, CDR2 FYNNEI, per germline. Between the trimmed V and J ends, which lost 6 bases and 0 bases, there was a span of 11 bases. CDR3: CASSRTANQETQYF. CDR3 bases read: TGTGCCAGCAGCCGGACAGCTAACCAAGAGACC.

This clone was recorded a few times. Coverage ceases 3 residues before the CDR3 finishes, and the germline J gene fills in the end. The chain combines TRBV30 with TRBJ1-3; possible D gene TRBD1, 5 bases. Trimming left V 4 bases short and J 4 bases short, with 17 bases between. Germline values: CDR1 GTSNPN, CDR2 SVGIG (reference sequence). The length of the CDR3 is 15 residues. CDR3 sequence reads: CAWTTGQGGGNTIYF. Incomplete CDR3 DNA: TGTGCCTGGACAACGGGCCAGGGTGGAGGAAACACC.

Of note for this clone: The observed sequence ends 3 residues before the CDR3 terminus, with the missing tail filled in from the germline J gene. The rearrangement links TRBV18 to TRBJ1-2; 8 bases are a match to TRBD1. The CDR3 consists of 16 residues. The germline CDR1 and CDR2 sequences are KGHSH and LQKENI. Unmatched junction bases numbered 6, after V lost 1 base and J lost 2 bases. CDR3 bases read: TGTGCCAGCTCACCACGGACAGGGATGAAGAACTATGGC. It specifies CASSPRTGMKNYG. The entire CDR3 protein reads CASSPRTGMKNYGYTF.

About this clone itself: Sequencing ends 3 residues short of the CDR3 end; the germline J gene provides the rest. The J gene is TRBJ1-5, the V gene TRBV2; 7 nucleotides agree with TRBD1. Trimming at V came to 7 bases and at J to 1 base, leaving 4 bases not matched to a gene. CDR3 length: 14 amino acids. CDR1 and CDR2 from the germline V gene are SNHLY and FYNNEI. CDR3: CASTKDRSNQPQHF. CDR3 DNA (partial): TGTGCCAGCACTAAGGACAGGAGCAATCAGCCC. Filled out from reference TRBV2 and TRBJ1-5, the complete variable domain reads EPEVTQTPSHQVTQMGQEVILRCVPISNHLYFYWYRQILGQKVEFLVSFYNNEISEKSEIFDDQFSVERPDGSNFTLKIRSTKLEDSAMYFCASTKDRSNQPQHFGDGTRLSIL.

The sample holds a few counts of this clone. The read gets to within 3 residues of the CDR3 end, and the germline J gene fills in the rest. The chain couples TRBV7-6 to TRBJ1-2; the match to TRBD1 covers 8 bases. In germline, CDR1 is SGHVS, CDR2 FNYEAQ. V gave up 0 bases and J gave up 6 bases; unmatched junction bases: 15. The CDR3 covers 18 residues. This CDR3 is CASSLASTPTGGVNGYTF. Partial CDR3 DNA: TGTGCCAGCAGCTTAGCCAGCACCCCTACAGGGGGTGTAAATGGC. The complete variable domain, with remaining parts taken from reference TRBV7-6 and TRBJ1-2, reads GAGVSQSPRYKVTKRGQDVALRCDPISGHVSLYWYRQALGQGPEFLTYFNYEAQQDKSGLPNDRFSAERPEGSISTLTIQRTEQRDSAMYRCASSLASTPTGGVNGYTFGSGTRLTVV.

This clone was recorded a few times. The sequence runs out 3 residues before the end of the CDR3; the remainder is reconstructed from the germline J gene. The chain couples TRBV7-9 to TRBJ1-2; a weak D match, TRBD1 (5 bases). Germline values: CDR1 SEHNR, CDR2 FQNEAQ (reference sequence). The CDR3 is 14 amino acids. The V gene lost 5 bases and the J gene lost 4 bases, with 14 bases spanning the gap. The part of the CDR3 DNA that was read is TGTGCCAGCAGCCCCCCGGGGGGTGCCTATGGC. The encoded protein is CASSPPGGAYG. The whole CDR3 sequence is CASSPPGGAYGYTF.

Many counts were recorded for this clone. The observed sequence ends 3 residues before the CDR3 terminus, with the missing tail filled in from the germline J gene. V is TRBV19 and J is TRBJ1-5; 8 bases are a match to TRBD1. CDR1 and CDR2 (germline): LNHDA, SQIVND (reference sequence). V lost 3 bases and J lost 5; bases outside the gene matches: 3. This CDR3 region has 14 residues. The CDR3 loop is CASSIGRGHQPQHF. The DNA read from the CDR3 is TGTGCCAGTAGTATCGGCAGGGGGCATCAGCCC.

This clone was recorded many times. The DNA ends 3 residues before the CDR3 does, and the rest of the CDR3 is filled in from the germline J gene. The J gene is TRBJ1-2, the V gene TRBV11-2; 7 nucleotides agree with TRBD1. The germline V gene encodes CDR1 SGHAT and CDR2 FQNNGV. This CDR3 has 14 residues. V dropped 4 bases and J dropped 5; count of bases not matched to a gene: 7. CDR3 bases read: TGTGCCAGCAGCTCAGGAGGGGGCTGGTATGGC. It specifies CASSSGGGWYG. The CDR3, in full, reads CASSSGGGWYGYTF.

To note about this clone: The CDR3 end falls 3 residues outside the read, so it is completed with the germline J gene. The rearrangement uses TRBV19 and TRBJ2-7, with 7 bases aligning to TRBD1. V lost 3 bases and J lost 6; bases outside the gene matches: 8. CDR3 size: 14 residues. Germline lookup yields CDR1 LNHDA and CDR2 SQIVND (reference sequence). CDR3 protein: CASSMGTVGTEQYF. The CDR3 bases that were read are TGTGCCAGTAGTATGGGGACAGTCGGGACCGAG. Variable domain in full (rest from reference TRBV19 and TRBJ2-7): DGGITQSPKYLFRKEGQNVTLSCEQNLNHDAMYWYRQDPGQGLRLIYYSQIVNDFQKGDIAEGYSVSREKKESFPLTVTSAQKNPTAFYLCASSMGTVGTEQYFGPGTRLTVT.

This clone was recorded a few times. The sequence runs out 3 residues before the end of the CDR3; the remainder is reconstructed from the germline J gene. V is TRBV7-9 and J is TRBJ2-7; D is undetermined. The V gene lost 5 bases and the J gene lost 2 bases, with 16 bases spanning the gap. The CDR3 covers 15 residues. Germline values: CDR1 SEHNR, CDR2 FQNEAQ (reference sequence). The covered CDR3 bases are TGTGCCAGCAGCCCCCCCGTCTTGGGCCCCTACGAG. Encoded protein: CASSPPVLGPYE. The whole CDR3 protein is CASSPPVLGPYEQYF.